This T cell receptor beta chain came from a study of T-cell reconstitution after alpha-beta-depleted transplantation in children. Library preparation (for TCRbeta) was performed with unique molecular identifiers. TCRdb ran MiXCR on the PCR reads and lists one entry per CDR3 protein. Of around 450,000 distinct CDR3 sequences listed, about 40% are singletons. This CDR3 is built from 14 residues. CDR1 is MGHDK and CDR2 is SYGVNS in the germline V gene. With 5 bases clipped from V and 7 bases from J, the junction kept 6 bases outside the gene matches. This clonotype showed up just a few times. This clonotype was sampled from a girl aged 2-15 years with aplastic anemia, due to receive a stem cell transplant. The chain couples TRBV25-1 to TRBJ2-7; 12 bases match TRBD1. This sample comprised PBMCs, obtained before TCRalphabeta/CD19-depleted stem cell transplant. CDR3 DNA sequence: TGTGCCAGCAGTTCGGGACAGGGGGCTGATGAGCAGTACTTC. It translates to CASSSGQGADEQYF.